This T cell receptor beta chain originates from a study of CD8 T cells in Susac syndrome. For this clonotype: Its antigen is unidentified.

Negative magnetic isolation gave CD8+ and CD4+ cells; FACS enriched CD8+ TEMRA. Study conclusions and caveats: TCR sequencing and HLA analysis covered a relatively small number of individuals.

V was pared by 1 base and J by 8 bases, with 11 bases between. The CDR3 is 13 amino acids. Germline lookup yields CDR1 SGHAT and CDR2 FQNNGV. The authors reverse transcribed about 0.5 to 1 ug RNA with random hexamers. TCR beta CDR3 was amplified by immunoSEQ covering 54 Vbeta and 13 Jbeta. TCRdb redid the calling of the immunoSEQ multiplex PCR reads with MiXCR, one entry per CDR3 protein. Of 250,000 to 300,000 distinct CDR3 sequences in the sample, about 88% were seen once. Sequencing was carried out using CD8+ T cells from PBMCs. The sequence was collected from a human donor with multiple sclerosis. This chain connects TRBV11-2 to TRBJ1-1; D call uncertain. The CDR3 reads CASSLAFRSEAFF. DNA for the CDR3: TGTGCCAGCAGCTTAGCTTTCCGGAGCGAAGCTTTCTTT.